The 32 T cell receptor beta chains presented below share a single source sample, sequenced in a study of Ad26.COV2.S vaccination and SARS-CoV-2 variants. Clones were sequenced by immunoSEQ multiplex PCR, and TCRdb holds only the in-frame ones, with some missing. Of some 330,000 clones listed, almost 90% are singletons. Treatment noted: some 19 received Ad26.COV2.S at low or high dose, single or two shots; about 5 received placebo; per-sample allocation not given. Samples analyzed were those drawn on day 63 after the first vaccine or placebo injection. The sample was peripheral blood, taken in a trial of Ad26.COV2.S vaccine versus placebo. The receptors were sampled from a person between 18 and 65 years old who received the Ad26.COV2.S COVID-19 vaccine or a placebo.

This clone was seen more than once but under ten times. The CDR3 region is CASSLSIGHLTGGDGYTF. In nucleotides, the CDR3 is TGTGCCAGCAGTTTATCGATTGGCCACTTGACAGGGGGCGATGGCTACACCTTC. The rearrangement links TRBV27 to TRBJ1-2; 10 nucleotides match TRBD1. Germline V gives CDR1 MNHEY, CDR2 SMNVEV (reference sequence). With 0 bases clipped from V and 6 bases from J, the junction kept 13 bases outside the gene matches. The CDR3 is 18 residues long.

This chain links TRBV19 with TRBJ1-5, with 8 bases matching TRBD1. Trimming took 4 bases from V and 8 from J; bases not matched to a gene: 10. Looked up from germline, CDR1 is LNHDA and CDR2 is SQIVND (reference sequence). This CDR3 region has 15 residues. Here the CDR3 reads CASSTRWDRPKPQHF. CDR3 nucleotide sequence: TGTGCCAGTAGTACACGGTGGGACAGGCCGAAGCCCCAGCATTTT.

The chain joins TRBV7-6 to TRBJ1-1; unclear D gene. The V gene's germline CDR1 is SGHVS and CDR2 FNYEAQ. V was pared by 1 base and J by 4 bases, with 7 bases between. This CDR3 spans 13 amino acids. The CDR3 spells CASSLDITTEAFF. DNA for the CDR3: TGTGCCAGCAGCTTAGACATAACCACTGAAGCTTTCTTT.

This clone has just one count. CDR3 sequence (DNA): TGTGCCAGCAGTTTACCTGGGACAGGGCCCTATGGCTACACCTTC. It encodes CASSLPGTGPYGYTF. This sequence joins TRBV28 and TRBJ1-2; 9 bases agree with TRBD1. The junction had 5 bases not matched to a gene; V was cut back by 2 bases and J by 4 bases. The CDR3 loop spans 15 amino acids. From germline, CDR1 is MDHEN and CDR2 SYDVKM.

The CDR3 sequence: CASSLGSFRDISTDTQYF. The CDR3 coding sequence is TGTGCCAGCAGCTTAGGGTCTTTTAGGGACATTAGCACAGATACGCAGTATTTT. V and J are TRBV7-9 and TRBJ2-3; possibly TRBD1 for D (6 bases). Trimming shortened V by 1 base and J by 0 bases, and 17 bases separated the two germline ends. CDR1 SEHNR and CDR2 FQNEAQ come from the germline V gene (reference sequence). The CDR3 loop spans 18 amino acids.

The chain has TRBV9 and TRBJ2-1; TRBD2 might be the D (5 bases). The CDR3 spans 15 residues. Trimming removed 0 bases from V and 6 bases from J, with 13 bases in between. Looked up from germline, CDR1 is SGDLS and CDR2 is YYNGEE. The CDR3 loop reads CASSVEVAGSNEQFF. The CDR3 DNA reads TGTGCCAGCAGCGTAGAGGTTGCGGGCTCCAATGAGCAGTTCTTC.

The chain recombines TRBV5-1 with TRBJ2-7, with D unclear. Germline V gene lookup returns CDR1 SGHRS and CDR2 YFSETQ. V lost 0 bases, J lost 2 bases, and 6 bases lay in between. This CDR3 has 13 residues. The CDR3 DNA is TGCGCCAGCAGCTTGGACGCCGCCTACGAGCAGTACGTC. It specifies CASSLDAAYEQYV.

The chain joins TRBV6-1 to TRBJ2-1; TRBD2 agrees at 14 bases. Looked up from germline, CDR1 is MNHNS and CDR2 is SASEGT. The V segment lost 3 bases and the J segment 13 bases; nucleotides outside the gene matches: 8. The CDR3 loop spans 15 amino acids. The DNA of the CDR3 is TGTGCCAGCAGTGACCCCGGACTAGCGGGGGGCCAACAGTTCTTC. It yields the protein CASSDPGLAGGQQFF.

The V and J genes are TRBV7-6 and TRBJ2-5; maybe TRBD2 (5 bases). Trimming left V 5 bases short and J 5 bases short, with 15 bases between. Germline CDR1 is SGHVS and CDR2 is FNYEAQ. The CDR3 loop spans 14 amino acids. The DNA for the CDR3 is TGTGCCAGCAGCCCCACGGTTGGCGGGGAGACCCAGTACTTC. Protein sequence: CASSPTVGGETQYF.

The rearrangement uses TRBV27 and TRBJ2-3; TRBD2 might be the D (6 bases). The CDR3 length is 13 residues. The V and J ends lost 10 bases and 6 bases respectively, with 17 bases between them. Germline values: CDR1 MNHEY, CDR2 SMNVEV (reference sequence). CDR3 DNA: TGTGCCATCCATCGGTCTGGGGGGGATACGCAGTATTTT. It encodes CAIHRSGGDTQYF.

This chain uses TRBV15 with TRBJ1-1; no clear D gene. V shed 1 base and J shed 0 bases, with 12 bases lying between them. Per germline, CDR1 LNHNV and CDR2 YYDKDF (reference sequence). The CDR3 is 16 residues long. CDR3 sequence (DNA): TGTGCCACCAGCAGAGCCGGCCGCGCCTTGAACACTGAAGCTTTCTTT. Its protein product is CATSRAGRALNTEAFF.

The J gene is TRBJ2-7, the V gene TRBV7-2; 8 bases align to TRBD1. The germline CDR1 and CDR2 sequences are SGHTA and FQGNSA. The V segment lost 3 bases and the J segment 4 bases; nucleotides outside the gene matches: 2. CDR3 length equals 13 residues. The CDR3 protein is CASSFNRGYEQYF. The DNA for the CDR3 is TGTGCCAGCAGCTTTAACAGGGGGTACGAGCAGTACTTC.

V usage is TRBV19 and J usage is TRBJ2-7, with 10 nucleotides matching TRBD1. Germline V gene data show CDR1 as LNHDA and CDR2 as SQIVND (reference sequence). V dropped 3 bases and J dropped 0; count of bases not matched to a gene: 2. The CDR3 has 15 residues. The DNA for the CDR3 is TGTGCCAGTAGTATGAGGACAGGGGGCTCCTACGAGCAGTACTTC. It is translated as CASSMRTGGSYEQYF.

This clone was recorded a few times. The rearrangement uses TRBV4-3 and TRBJ1-5; D is uncertain. Per germline, CDR1 LGHNA and CDR2 YSLEER. Trimming stripped 0 bases from V and 5 bases from J, with 11 bases between. The CDR3 runs to 15 residues. CDR3 sequence: CASSQDFNSDQPQHF. In nucleotides, the CDR3 is TGCGCCAGCAGCCAAGATTTCAACAGTGATCAGCCCCAGCATTTT.

The V and J genes are TRBV19 and TRBJ1-4; 9 bases are a match to TRBD1. Germline CDR1 is LNHDA and CDR2 is SQIVND (reference sequence). Unmatched junction bases numbered 5, after V lost 1 base and J lost 8 bases. There are 15 residues in the CDR3. CDR3 in DNA: TGTGCCAGTAGTATAGCGCCGACAGGGGGAGAAAAACTGTTTTTT. Amino acid sequence: CASSIAPTGGEKLFF.

For the CDR3, the DNA is TGTGCCAGCAGGACCGGGACAGGGGAGTTCTATGGCTACACCTTC. Residues: CASRTGTGEFYGYTF. V and J are TRBV7-2 and TRBJ1-2; 10 nucleotides match TRBD1. The CDR3 consists of 15 residues. With V trimmed by 6 bases and J by 4 bases, 8 bases remained unmatched. Germline V gene sequence: CDR1 SGHTA, CDR2 FQGNSA.

J is TRBJ2-7 and V is TRBV6-5, with D tentatively TRBD1 (6 bases). Germline CDR1 reads MNHEY; CDR2 reads SVGAGI. V dropped 0 bases and J dropped 7 bases, with 16 bases sitting between them. The CDR3 has 15 residues. This chain's CDR3 is CASSYSPAGAREQYF. Here the CDR3 DNA reads TGTGCCAGCAGTTACTCGCCTGCAGGGGCTAGAGAGCAGTACTTC.

V gene TRBV7-9 combines with J gene TRBJ1-1; D might be TRBD1 (6 bases). Trimming took 5 bases from V and 5 from J, leaving 12 bases between them. The V gene's germline CDR1 is SEHNR and CDR2 FQNEAQ (reference sequence). This CDR3 comprises 13 residues. CDR3 sequence reads: CASSAGVGTEAFF. CDR3 sequence (DNA): TGTGCCAGCAGCGCAGGGGTTGGGACTGAAGCTTTCTTT.

In DNA, the CDR3 is TGTGCCAGCGGGGCGGGGGGCAATGAGCAGTTCTTC. Its translation is CASGAGGNEQFF. The chain uses TRBV9 and TRBJ2-1, with 8 bases lining up with TRBD2. There are 12 residues in the CDR3. Germline loops: CDR1 SGDLS, CDR2 YYNGEE. After removal of 7 bases from V and 6 bases from J, the junction contained 3 bases not matched to a gene.

Details on this clone: Different DNA sequences within this sample yield the same CDR3. The V call is TRBV5-1, the J call TRBJ2-5; weak D call: TRBD2 (6 bases). CDR3 size: 14 residues. V lost 5 bases and J lost 0, with 11 bases in between. Germline V gene data show CDR1 as SGHRS and CDR2 as YFSETQ. The CDR3 spells CASSSLAHQETQYF. CDR3 nucleotide sequence: TGCGCCAGCAGTTCCCTAGCGCACCAAGAGACCCAGTACTTC. The full variable domain, rest sourced from reference TRBV5-1 and TRBJ2-5, is KAGVTQTPRYLIKTRGQQVTLSCSPISGHRSVSWYQQTPGQGLQFLFEYFSETQRNKGNFPGRFSGRQFSNSRSEMNVSTLELGDSALYLCASSSLAHQETQYFGPGTRLLVL.

This clone was seen just once. This chain joins TRBV4-3 and TRBJ1-2; D not resolved. V shed 0 bases and J shed 3 bases, with 11 bases lying between them. The CDR3 is made up of 15 amino acids. From germline, CDR1 is LGHNA and CDR2 YSLEER. CDR3 nucleotides: TGCGCCAGCAGCCAAGATGGAGGCAACGACTATGGCTACACCTTC. Translating gives CASSQDGGNDYGYTF.

This clone turned up a few times. The V call is TRBV28, the J call TRBJ2-7, with 10 bases lining up with TRBD1. The CDR3 has 14 residues. Trimming took 2 bases from V and 7 from J; bases not matched to a gene: 5. The germline V gene has CDR1 MDHEN and CDR2 SYDVKM. CDR3 sequence (DNA): TGTGCCAGCAGTTTAAGACAGGGGGCCAAAGAGCAGTACGTC. As protein: CASSLRQGAKEQYV.

V and J are TRBV9 and TRBJ2-1; possible D gene TRBD2, 7 bases. V lost 5 bases, J lost 6 bases, and 21 bases lay in between. Germline V gene sequence: CDR1 SGDLS, CDR2 YYNGEE. This CDR3 is built from 16 residues. DNA for the CDR3: TGTGCCAGCAGTCCGGAAGGGGCGGGGGCGTTCAATGAGCAGTTCTTC. Amino acid sequence: CASSPEGAGAFNEQFF.

The rearrangement joins TRBV18 to TRBJ1-1; D is perhaps TRBD1 (5 bases). The CDR3 spans 15 residues. Germline assignment: CDR1 KGHSH and CDR2 LQKENI. V was cut by 2 bases and J by 5 bases, with 15 bases left in between. The DNA of the CDR3 is TGTGCCAGCTCACCATTGGACACGGGGGGGACTGAAGCTTTCTTT. Translated, it gives CASSPLDTGGTEAFF.

This clone was observed once. The chain is built from TRBV6-5 and TRBJ1-2; 7 bases map to TRBD1. V was pared by 7 bases and J by 7 bases, with 9 bases of the junction left unmatched. The CDR3 has 13 amino acids. Per germline, CDR1 MNHEY and CDR2 SVGAGI. As DNA, the CDR3 is TGTGCCAGCAACAAGGGACAGCGGAGTGGCTACACCTTC. Its translation is CASNKGQRSGYTF.

This chain connects TRBV28 to TRBJ2-1, with D tentatively TRBD1 or TRBD2 (5 bases each). V lost 5 bases and J 4 bases, leaving 15 bases between the germline ends. The CDR3 is made up of 15 amino acids. The V gene's germline CDR1 is MDHEN and CDR2 SYDVKM. The DNA for the CDR3 is TGTGCCAGCAGTCCTTCGGGGCGTAGGTACAATGAGCAGTTCTTC. It specifies CASSPSGRRYNEQFF.

The chain uses TRBV11-2 and TRBJ2-7; 11 bases map to TRBD2. This CDR3 is built from 16 residues. Germline V gene lookup returns CDR1 SGHAT and CDR2 FQNNGV. The ends lost 3 bases at V and 1 base at J; junction bases unmatched: 5. The CDR3 is CASSFPGLAGSYEQYF. The CDR3 DNA sequence: TGTGCCAGCAGCTTCCCCGGACTAGCGGGTTCCTACGAGCAGTACTTC.

On this clone itself: An end of the junction does not agree with germline; a read error may underlie this. This CDR3 is also generated by other DNA sequences in the sample. This chain connects TRBV7-9 to TRBJ1-2; D is undetermined. This CDR3 is built from 13 residues. In germline, CDR1 is SEHNR, CDR2 FQNEAQ (reference sequence). CDR3 sequence reads: CASSLAESYGYTF. CDR3 DNA: TGTGCCAGCAGCCTAGCGGAGTCCTATGGCTACACCTTC.

This chain links TRBV7-8 with TRBJ2-6, with 12 bases aligning to TRBD1. Germline V gene lookup returns CDR1 SGHVS and CDR2 FQNEAQ. V was clipped by 6 bases and J by 2 bases; unmatched bases: 8. The CDR3 consists of 18 residues. The CDR3 coding sequence is TGTGCCAGCAGTCCCCACCGGGACAGGGGGCCTGGGGCCAACGTCCTGACTTTC. Protein: CASSPHRDRGPGANVLTF.

The rearrangement links TRBV9 to TRBJ2-1, with TRBD1 as a possible D gene (6 bases). This CDR3 region has 14 residues. Between the trimmed V and J ends, which lost 0 bases and 7 bases, there was a span of 11 bases. The germline V gene has CDR1 SGDLS and CDR2 YYNGEE. CDR3 in amino acids: CASSVGQGWNEQFF. CDR3 in DNA: TGTGCCAGCAGCGTAGGGCAGGGGTGGAATGAGCAGTTCTTC.

The chain uses TRBV7-2 and TRBJ2-3, with 8 bases lining up with TRBD2. CDR1 is SGHTA, CDR2 FQGNSA, per germline. V shed 3 bases and J 5 bases; nucleotides not matched to a gene: 7. The CDR3 contains 15 residues. The chain's CDR3 is CASSFLAGRGDTQYF. The CDR3 bases are TGTGCCAGCAGCTTCTTAGCGGGGCGGGGAGATACGCAGTATTTT.

The chain recombines TRBV2 with TRBJ1-1; possibly TRBD1 for D (6 bases). The CDR3 is made up of 15 amino acids. The V gene lost 9 bases and the J gene lost 1 base, with 18 bases spanning the gap. The germline CDR1 and CDR2 sequences are SNHLY and FYNNEI. CDR3: CASLGTPYTNTEAFF. As DNA, the CDR3 is TGTGCCAGTCTCGGGACACCTTATACGAACACTGAAGCTTTCTTT.